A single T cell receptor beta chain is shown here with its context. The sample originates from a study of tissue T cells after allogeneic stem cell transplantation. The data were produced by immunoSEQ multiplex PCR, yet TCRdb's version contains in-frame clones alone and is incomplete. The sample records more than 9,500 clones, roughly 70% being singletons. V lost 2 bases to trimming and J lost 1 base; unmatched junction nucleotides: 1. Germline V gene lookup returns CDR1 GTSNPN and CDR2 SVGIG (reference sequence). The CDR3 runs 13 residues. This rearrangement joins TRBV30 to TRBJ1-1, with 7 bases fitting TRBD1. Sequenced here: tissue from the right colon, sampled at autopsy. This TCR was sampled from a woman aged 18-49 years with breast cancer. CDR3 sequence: CAWSRQGNTEAFF. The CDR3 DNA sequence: TGTGCCTGGAGTAGACAGGGGAACACTGAAGCTTTCTTT.